Here is one T cell receptor (beta chain) with its context. This sample is drawn from a study of blood T cell repertoires in COVID-19. For the study at large: Donors in the United States, Italy and Spain gave samples during acute or convalescent COVID-19.

Profiling relied on immunoSEQ multiplex PCR, and the TCRdb table lists in-frame clones only, not all of them. The data contain roughly 250,000 clones, approximately 79% of them singletons. Specimen: peripheral blood. The receptor was derived from a woman aged 40 to 49 with active or convalescent COVID-19.

The DNA for the CDR3 is TGTGCCAGCAGTCTAATACAGGGGTTAGGGGAAAAACTGTTTTTT. Translated, it gives CASSLIQGLGEKLFF. The gene calls are TRBV28 and TRBJ1-4, with 7 bases identical to TRBD1. V trimming: 5 bases; J trimming: 8 bases; junction bases outside the gene matches: 11. Germline V gene data show CDR1 as MDHEN and CDR2 as SYDVKM. The CDR3 is made up of 15 amino acids.